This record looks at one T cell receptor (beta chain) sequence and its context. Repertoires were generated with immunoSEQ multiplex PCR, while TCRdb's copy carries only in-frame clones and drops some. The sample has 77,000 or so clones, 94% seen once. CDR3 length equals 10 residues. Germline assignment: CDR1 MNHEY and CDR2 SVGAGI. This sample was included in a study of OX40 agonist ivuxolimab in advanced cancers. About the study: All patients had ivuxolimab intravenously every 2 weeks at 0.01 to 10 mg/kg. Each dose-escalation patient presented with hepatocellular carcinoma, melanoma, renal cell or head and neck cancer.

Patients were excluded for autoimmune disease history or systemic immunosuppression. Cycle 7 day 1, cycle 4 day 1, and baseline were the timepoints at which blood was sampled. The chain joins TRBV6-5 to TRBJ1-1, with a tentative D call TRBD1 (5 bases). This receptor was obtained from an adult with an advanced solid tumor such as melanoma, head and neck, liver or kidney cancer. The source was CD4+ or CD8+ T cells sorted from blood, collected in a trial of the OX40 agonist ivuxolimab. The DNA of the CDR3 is TGTCCCCGAGAGGGGACTGAAGCTTTCTTT. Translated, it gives CPREGTEAFF.